This TCR beta chain was recovered during a study of OX40 agonist ivuxolimab in advanced cancers. Study background: Males comprised about 78% of the group, whose mean age was approximately 60 years (range about 23 to 80). Participants could have had prior anti-PD-1, anti-PD-L1 or anti-CTLA-4 therapy, and about 37% had some.

Method: immunoSEQ multiplex PCR; TCRdb's copy keeps in-frame clones and lacks some. The data contain about 110,000 clones, about nine tenths of them seen just once; the ten biggest clones take up around 0.47%. The CDR3 contains 16 residues. V gave up 3 bases and J gave up 1 base, with 12 bases separating them. Germline CDR1 is KGHSH and CDR2 is LQKENI. Autoimmune disease history or systemic immunosuppression led to patients being barred. Sequenced here: CD4+ or CD8+ T cells sorted from blood, sampled in a trial of the OX40 agonist ivuxolimab. This rearrangement joins TRBV18 to TRBJ2-2; possible D gene TRBD2, 6 bases. The TCR sequence derives from an adult with an advanced solid tumor such as melanoma, head and neck, liver or kidney cancer. The CDR3: CASSPPGLQNTGELFF. The CDR3 DNA is TGTGCCAGCTCACCTCCGGGACTCCAGAACACCGGGGAGCTGTTTTTT.